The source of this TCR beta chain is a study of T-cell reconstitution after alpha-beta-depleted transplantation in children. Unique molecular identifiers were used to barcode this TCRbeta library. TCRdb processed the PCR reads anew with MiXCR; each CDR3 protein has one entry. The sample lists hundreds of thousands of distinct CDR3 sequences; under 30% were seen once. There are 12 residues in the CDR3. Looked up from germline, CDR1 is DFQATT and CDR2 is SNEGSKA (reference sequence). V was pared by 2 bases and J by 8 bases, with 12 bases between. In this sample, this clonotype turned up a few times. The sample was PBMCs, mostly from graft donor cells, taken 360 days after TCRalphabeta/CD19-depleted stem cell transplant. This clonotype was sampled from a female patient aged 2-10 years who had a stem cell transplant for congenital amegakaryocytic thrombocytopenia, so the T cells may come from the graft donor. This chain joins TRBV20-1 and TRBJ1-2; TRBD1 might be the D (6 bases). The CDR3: CSARKAGEGYTF. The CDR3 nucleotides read TGCAGTGCTAGAAAGGCAGGGGAGGGCTACACCTTC.